This T cell receptor beta chain was recovered during a study of CD8 T cells in ankylosing spondylitis. V dropped 1 base and J dropped 3 bases, with 18 bases sitting between them. This CDR3 is built from 16 residues. Germline values: CDR1 SQVTM, CDR2 ANQGSEA. A single record per CDR3 protein comes from TCRdb applying MiXCR to the 5' RACE reads. The table includes about 160,000 distinct CDR3 sequences, 15% to 20% detected once. The chain has TRBV29-1 and TRBJ2-5; tentatively, D is TRBD1 or TRBD2 (5 bases each). Specimen: blood, either unsorted or a sorted T cell fraction (not recorded which). The source is a male donor with ankylosing spondylitis or in good health (not recorded which). CDR3: CSVEASLRDGKETQYF. For the CDR3, the DNA is TGCAGCGTTGAAGCTTCCCTCCGGGACGGAAAAGAGACCCAGTACTTC.